These T cell receptor beta chains were read from a single sample in a study of T cell changes during pregnancy in multiple sclerosis. Profiling relied on immunoSEQ multiplex PCR, and the TCRdb table lists in-frame clones only, not all of them. The sample carries tens of thousands of clones, 75% to 90% recorded once. This sample comprised peripheral blood, obtained after pregnancy. The origin of the receptors is a female donor in good health, enrolled as a control in a pregnancy study. Each CDR3 is given with its conserved first and last residue. The order of the fields is J gene, D gene, clone size, V gene, CDR3 DNA, CDR3 protein. The D gene is left open where the match is weak. Expanded clones get a size class; other rows say once, few or many, or leave the size out.

j_gene: TRBJ1-1
d_gene: -
abundance: few
v_gene: TRBV30
CDR3nt: TGTGCCTGGAAGCGGGGGAACACTGAAGCTTTCTTT
CDR3aa: CAWKRGNTEAFF

j_gene: TRBJ1-4
d_gene: -
abundance: -
v_gene: TRBV2
CDR3nt: TGTGCCAGCAGGGACCGAACCGGGACTATACGTGAAAAACTGTTTTTT
CDR3aa: CASRDRTGTIREKLFF

j_gene: TRBJ2-1
d_gene: -
abundance: -
v_gene: TRBV5-5
CDR3nt: TGTGCTGGAGGCCTAGGACCCTACAATGAGCAGTTCTTC
CDR3aa: CAGGLGPYNEQFF

j_gene: TRBJ2-7
d_gene: TRBD1
abundance: -
v_gene: TRBV7-9
CDR3nt: TGTGCCAGCAGCCCCGGGACAGGGCTGTACGAGCAGTACTTC
CDR3aa: CASSPGTGLYEQYF

j_gene: TRBJ2-7
d_gene: -
abundance: -
v_gene: TRBV27
CDR3nt: TGTGCCAGCAGGAGGGGGGGGACAAACTACGAGCAGTACTTC
CDR3aa: CASRRGGTNYEQYF

j_gene: TRBJ1-2
d_gene: TRBD1
abundance: once
v_gene: TRBV6-5
CDR3nt: TGTGCCAGCAGTTACTCGAATCCAGGGGGCGACTATGGCTACACCTTC
CDR3aa: CASSYSNPGGDYGYTF

j_gene: TRBJ2-3
d_gene: -
abundance: -
v_gene: TRBV7-2
CDR3nt: TGTGCCAGCAGCTCCCGCAAACTAGCCACAGATACGCAGTATTTT
CDR3aa: CASSSRKLATDTQYF

j_gene: TRBJ1-1
d_gene: TRBD1
abundance: -
v_gene: TRBV30
CDR3nt: TGTGCCTGGAACAGGGGGACTGAAGCTTTCTTT
CDR3aa: CAWNRGTEAFF

j_gene: TRBJ2-1
d_gene: TRBD2
abundance: -
v_gene: TRBV10-3
CDR3nt: TGTGCCATCAGTGAGACCGGGACTAGCGGGACGTCCTACAATGAGCAGTTCTTC
CDR3aa: CAISETGTSGTSYNEQFF

j_gene: TRBJ1-1
d_gene: -
abundance: -
v_gene: TRBV10-3
CDR3nt: TGTGCCATCAGTGAGTCCGGTTCTGAAGCTTTCTTT
CDR3aa: CAISESGSEAFF

j_gene: TRBJ2-2
d_gene: -
abundance: -
v_gene: TRBV7-2
CDR3nt: TGTGCCAGCAGCTTCAGGTTTACCGGGGAGCTGTTTTTT
CDR3aa: CASSFRFTGELFF

j_gene: TRBJ2-7
d_gene: -
abundance: -
v_gene: TRBV15
CDR3nt: TGTGCCACCAGCAGAGATTTGTTAAGGGGCTGGCAGTACTTC
CDR3aa: CATSRDLLRGWQYF

j_gene: TRBJ2-7
d_gene: TRBD2
abundance: -
v_gene: TRBV27
CDR3nt: TGTGCCAGCAGTCGTGGTAGCGGGCGCTCCTACGAGCAGTACTTC
CDR3aa: CASSRGSGRSYEQYF

j_gene: TRBJ1-4
d_gene: TRBD1
abundance: -
v_gene: TRBV5-1
CDR3nt: TGCGCCAGCAGCCTGATATCGACAGGGGGAGTAGAAAAACTGTTTTTT
CDR3aa: CASSLISTGGVEKLFF

j_gene: TRBJ2-3
d_gene: TRBD1
abundance: -
v_gene: TRBV30
CDR3nt: TGTGCCTGGAGTCCTGATCGGACAGGGCGGATAGATACGCAGTATTTT
CDR3aa: CAWSPDRTGRIDTQYF

j_gene: TRBJ2-7
d_gene: TRBD2
abundance: -
v_gene: TRBV7-8
CDR3nt: TGTGCCAGCAGGGAGGGGTCTAGCGGATCCTACGAGCAGTACTTC
CDR3aa: CASREGSSGSYEQYF

j_gene: TRBJ2-2
d_gene: TRBD1
abundance: -
v_gene: TRBV19
CDR3nt: TGTGCCAGTAGGGGGACAGGGAACACCGGGGAGCTGTTTTTT
CDR3aa: CASRGTGNTGELFF

j_gene: TRBJ2-7
d_gene: -
abundance: -
v_gene: TRBV23-1
CDR3nt: TGCGCCAGCAGTCAATTGAAACAGAATTCCTACGAGCAGTACTTC
CDR3aa: CASSQLKQNSYEQYF

j_gene: TRBJ1-2
d_gene: -
abundance: -
v_gene: TRBV27
CDR3nt: TGTGCCAGCAGTTCGGTCGGGGGGAATGGCTACACCTTC
CDR3aa: CASSSVGGNGYTF

j_gene: TRBJ1-5
d_gene: -
abundance: -
v_gene: TRBV27
CDR3nt: TGTGCCAGCAGTTTATTGACGGGGAATCAGCCCCAGCATTTT
CDR3aa: CASSLLTGNQPQHF

j_gene: TRBJ2-2
d_gene: -
abundance: -
v_gene: TRBV5-1
CDR3nt: TGCGCCAGCAGCTCTACGGGATACACCGGGGAGCTGTTTTTT
CDR3aa: CASSSTGYTGELFF

j_gene: TRBJ1-4
d_gene: -
abundance: once
v_gene: TRBV19
CDR3nt: -
CDR3aa: CASSIWRGTTNEKLFF